This T cell receptor (beta chain) emerged from a study of blood T cell repertoires in COVID-19 (dated by TCRdb to 2020 to 2022). For the wider study: Collaborator samples came from the United States, Italy and Spain and covered acute and convalescent phases of COVID-19. The material from the prospective study consisted of cDNA or gDNA derived from T cells, B-cell-depleted T cells, or PBMCs. Subjects who had been exposed to COVID-19, were actively infected with it, or had recovered from it provided the deeply sampled blood TCRbeta repertoires that made up the dataset. The repertoires were released in a freely available public database meant as a resource for research on the immune response to SARS-CoV-2. Samples were obtained from the ongoing ImmuneRACE study (first 160 participants) and from approximately 1,200 subjects provided by 6 global collaborators. The sample metadata nearly always contained a de-identified subject ID, COVID-19 status, age in years and sex. Where available, HLA class I and class II types were obtained from metadata supplied by the sample provider rather than from assay-based typing.

Ends trimmed: V by 4 bases, J by 0 bases; bases unmatched to a gene: 4. Reading the germline V gene gives CDR1 SGDLS and CDR2 YYNGEE. The CDR3 holds 15 amino acids from the cysteine to the phenylalanine. CDR3 DNA only is kept here, 45 bases in frame from base 1. This clone was counted only a few times. Its target antigen remains unknown. No clone much larger than this one lies a single base away; base qualities are absent. TCRbeta CDR3 regions were amplified from genomic DNA using the immunoSEQ Assay, a bias-controlled multiplex PCR. The published analysis was carried out like this. The number of nucleated cells in each sample was estimated by amplification of reference gene primers within the assay. Sequence reads were collapsed and filtered to measure the absolute abundance of every unique TCRbeta CDR3 rearrangement. Productive Simpson clonality was computed per sample as the square root of Simpson's diversity index over productive rearrangements. TCRdb mirrors the immuneACCESS table, restricted to in-frame sequences. Some clones are absent from its copies; in checked studies, under half trace to an unresolved V gene, and the reason for the others is unknown. The D gene and trimming were derived from the DNA, and the V and J assignments and clone size from that table. Recorded for this sample are about 330,000 clones; around 86% of them occurred a single time. The ten largest clones add up to roughly 1.6% of the sample.

Each collaborating institution followed its own protocols to collect whole blood in K2EDTA tubes. For TCRbeta analysis, collaborator samples were shipped as frozen whole blood, as isolated PBMCs, or as DNA extracted from either sample type. Broad study findings and their caveats: The quantity of clinical and demographic metadata differed by source and by participant and was supplied without curation.

The sequence links TRBV9 to TRBJ1-5; 7 bases in the middle match TRBD1. This receptor was obtained from a woman aged 45-65 years with acute or convalescent COVID-19. Material for sequencing was peripheral blood. The CDR3 is CASSQGQVSNQPQHF. The DNA sequence is given as TGTGCCAGCAGCCAAGGACAGGTTAGCAATCAGCCCCAGCATTTT.